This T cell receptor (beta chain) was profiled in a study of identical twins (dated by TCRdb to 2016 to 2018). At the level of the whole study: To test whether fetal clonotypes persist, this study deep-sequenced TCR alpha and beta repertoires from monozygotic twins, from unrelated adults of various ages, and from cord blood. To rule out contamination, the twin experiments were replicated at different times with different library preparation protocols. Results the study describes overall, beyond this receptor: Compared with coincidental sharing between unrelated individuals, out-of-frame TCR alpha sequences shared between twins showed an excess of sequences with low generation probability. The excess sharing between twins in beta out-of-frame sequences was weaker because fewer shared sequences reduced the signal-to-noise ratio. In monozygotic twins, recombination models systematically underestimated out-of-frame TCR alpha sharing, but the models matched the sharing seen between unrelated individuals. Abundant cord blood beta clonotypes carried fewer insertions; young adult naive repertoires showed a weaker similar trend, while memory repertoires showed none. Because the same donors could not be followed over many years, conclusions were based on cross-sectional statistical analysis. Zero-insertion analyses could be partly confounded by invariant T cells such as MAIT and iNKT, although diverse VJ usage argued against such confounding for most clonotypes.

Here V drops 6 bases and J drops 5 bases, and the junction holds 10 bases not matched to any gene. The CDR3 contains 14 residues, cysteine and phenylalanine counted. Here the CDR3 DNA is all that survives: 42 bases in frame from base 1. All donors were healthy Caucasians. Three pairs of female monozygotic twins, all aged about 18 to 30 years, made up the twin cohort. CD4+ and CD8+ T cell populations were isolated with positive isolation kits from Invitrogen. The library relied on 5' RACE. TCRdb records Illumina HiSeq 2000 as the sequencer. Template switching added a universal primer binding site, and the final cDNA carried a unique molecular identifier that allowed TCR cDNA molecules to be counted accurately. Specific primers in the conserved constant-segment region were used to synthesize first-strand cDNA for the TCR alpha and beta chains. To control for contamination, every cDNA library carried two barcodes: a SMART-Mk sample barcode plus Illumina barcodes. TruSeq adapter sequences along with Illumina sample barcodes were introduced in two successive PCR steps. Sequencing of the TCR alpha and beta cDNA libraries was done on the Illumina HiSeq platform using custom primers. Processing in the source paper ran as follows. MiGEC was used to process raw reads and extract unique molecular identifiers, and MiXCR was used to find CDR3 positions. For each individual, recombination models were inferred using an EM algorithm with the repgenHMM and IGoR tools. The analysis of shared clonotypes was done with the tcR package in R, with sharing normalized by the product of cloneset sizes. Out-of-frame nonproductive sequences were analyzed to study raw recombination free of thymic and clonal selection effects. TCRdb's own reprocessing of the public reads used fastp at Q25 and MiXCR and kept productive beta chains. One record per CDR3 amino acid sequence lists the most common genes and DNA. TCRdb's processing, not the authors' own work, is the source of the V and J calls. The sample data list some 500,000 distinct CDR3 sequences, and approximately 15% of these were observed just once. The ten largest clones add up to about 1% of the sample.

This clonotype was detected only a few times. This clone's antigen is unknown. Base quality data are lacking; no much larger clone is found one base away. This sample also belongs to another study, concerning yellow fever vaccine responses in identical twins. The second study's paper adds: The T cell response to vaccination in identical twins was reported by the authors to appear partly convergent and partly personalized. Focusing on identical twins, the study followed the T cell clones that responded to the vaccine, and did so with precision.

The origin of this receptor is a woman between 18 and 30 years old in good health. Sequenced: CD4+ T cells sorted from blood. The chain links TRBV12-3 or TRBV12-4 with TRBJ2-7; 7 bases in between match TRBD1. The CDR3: CASRETGKSDEQYF. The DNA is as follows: TGTGCCAGCAGAGAGACAGGGAAGTCCGACGAGCAGTACTTC.